Listed below are T cell receptor beta chains from one sample, sequenced in a study of shared clonotypes between healthy human individuals. Sequencing used immunoSEQ multiplex PCR; TCRdb keeps in-frame clones, though not all of them. The table records 1.5 million to 2.5 million clones, about 95% of them present only once. What was sequenced was naive CD8+ T cells sorted from blood. Receptors were obtained from a man between 18 and 35 years old in good health. Both conserved end residues are part of each CDR3. D genes are given only for firm matches. Size values are once, few and many counts, or a class for expanded clones, and some rows have none.

d_call	v_call	clone_size	j_call	cdr3_nt	cdr3_aa
.	TRBV7-9	few	TRBJ1-4	TGTGCCACCGGGTCCGACAATGAAAAACTGTTTTTT	CATGSDNEKLFF
.	TRBV7-9	.	TRBJ2-2	TGTGCCAGCAGCTTCCTCGAGGGGGAGCTGTTTTTT	CASSFLEGELFF
.	TRBV30	.	TRBJ1-3	TGTGCCTGGAGTGTACTTGCGGATTCTGGAAACACCATATATTTT	CAWSVLADSGNTIYF
TRBD2	TRBV27	.	TRBJ2-7	TGTGCCAGCAGTTCAACGACCGGACTAGCGGGAGGACTCTACGAGCAGTACTTC	CASSSTTGLAGGLYEQYF
TRBD1	TRBV28	once	TRBJ2-7	TGTGCCAGCAGTTTTCCGGCGACAGGGGCTTCCATAGGTCAATACGAGCAGTACTTC	CASSFPATGASIGQYEQYF
.	TRBV5-1	.	TRBJ2-2	TGCGCCAGCAGCTCGCCAGCACGGGCCGGGGAGCTGTTTTTT	CASSSPARAGELFF
TRBD2	TRBV11-2	.	TRBJ2-5	TGTGCCAGCAGCCTCCGGGGGGGCCTCGAGACCCAGTACTTC	CASSLRGGLETQYF
TRBD2	TRBV6-1	.	TRBJ2-5	TGTGCCAGCCGACTAGCGGGAGGCGAGACCCAGTACTTC	CASRLAGGETQYF
TRBD1	TRBV7-9	.	TRBJ1-5	TGTGCCAGCAGTTCAGGACAGGGCGGATATCAGCCCCAGCATTTT	CASSSGQGGYQPQHF
TRBD2	TRBV7-3	.	TRBJ2-7	TGTGCCAGCAGCCTCTCGGGGGGTTACGAGCAGTACTTC	CASSLSGGYEQYF
TRBD1	TRBV7-9	.	TRBJ1-5	TGTGCCAGCAGCTCGTCCCCCGGGACAGGGGCCCCTAGCAATCAGCCCCAGCATTTT	CASSSSPGTGAPSNQPQHF
.	TRBV5-6	.	TRBJ1-2	TGTGCCAGCAGCCCGCAAACAGTAGGCTCTGGCTACACCTTC	CASSPQTVGSGYTF
TRBD1	TRBV28	.	TRBJ2-7	TGTGCCAGCAGTTTCCCCCGGACAGGGGCTAGCTACGAGCAGTACTTC	CASSFPRTGASYEQYF
.	TRBV7-2	.	TRBJ2-7	TGTGCCAGCAGCCTTAGAGGTGGAGACTACGAGCAGTACTTC	CASSLRGGDYEQYF
.	TRBV30	.	TRBJ2-4	TGTGCCTGGAGTGCCGGGGGGCTGGACATTCAGTACTTC	CAWSAGGLDIQYF
TRBD1	TRBV28	.	TRBJ1-2	TGTGCCAGCAGACGAGGGTACGGGACAGGGCATGGCTACACCTTC	CASRRGYGTGHGYTF
.	TRBV6-5	.	TRBJ1-2	TGTGCCAGCAGTTCAGGTCTACAAAGAGAACTCGGCTACACCTTC	CASSSGLQRELGYTF
TRBD1	TRBV5-6	.	TRBJ2-2	TGTGCCAGCAGCTTCCTACAGGGGACCGGGGAGCTGTTTTTT	CASSFLQGTGELFF
TRBD1	TRBV6-6	few	TRBJ1-1	TGTGCCAGCAGTTACATCAGGGGGGGTGAAGCTTTCTTT	CASSYIRGGEAFF
.	TRBV27	.	TRBJ2-1	TGTGCCAGCAGCCTTCCAGCGAATGAGCAGTTCTTC	CASSLPANEQFF
.	TRBV7-6	.	TRBJ2-7	TGTGCCAGCAGCCCGACGAAGGGACGGACCTCCTACGAGCAGTACTTC	CASSPTKGRTSYEQYF
TRBD1	TRBV29-1	once	TRBJ2-3	TGCAGCGGATGGACAGGACACACAGATACGCAGTATTTT	CSGWTGHTDTQYF
TRBD2	TRBV6-1	.	TRBJ2-3	TGTGCCAGCAGTGAGGGGACTAGCGGGGCCACAGATACGCAGTATTTT	CASSEGTSGATDTQYF
.	TRBV5-1	.	TRBJ2-7	TGCGCCAGCAGCACCGGGATCCTCTACGAGCAGTACTTC	CASSTGILYEQYF
TRBD2	TRBV12-5	.	TRBJ2-1	TGTGCTAGTGGTTTGGTACTAGCGGGAGGAACCTCGGGTAATGAGCAGTTCTTC	CASGLVLAGGTSGNEQFF
.	TRBV7-9	.	TRBJ1-2	TGTGCCAGCAGCTTAGGTTGGGCCACACAGTACTATGGCTACACCTTC	CASSLGWATQYYGYTF